Presented here are 10 T cell receptor beta chains from one specimen sequenced in a study of cytomegalovirus exposure and HLA in healthy donors. Primers: 60 Vbeta forward and 13 Jbeta reverse. The method was immunoSEQ multiplex PCR; TCRdb's version includes in-frame clones alone and lacks a portion of them. Here the sample spans fewer than 100,000 clones, about three quarters being singletons. Sequencing input: PBMCs. The receptors were sampled from a man aged 35 to 55 in good health and CMV-seropositive.

In this sample, this clone turned up a few times. The chain recombines TRBV11-2 with TRBJ2-1; TRBD1 matches at 11 bases. V lost 0 bases and J lost 6; bases outside the gene matches: 4. The CDR3 length is 16 residues. The germline CDR1 and CDR2 sequences are SGHAT and FQNNGV. The CDR3 DNA reads as TGTGCCAGCAGCTTAGAACCGGGACAGGGGGGCAATGAGCAGTTCTTC. Residues: CASSLEPGQGGNEQFF.

The V gene is TRBV18, the J gene TRBJ2-5; TRBD1 matches at 11 bases. Germline V gene sequence: CDR1 KGHSH, CDR2 LQKENI. The CDR3 loop spans 19 amino acids. The trim removed 5 bases at V and 2 bases at J, leaving 16 bases unmatched. As DNA, the CDR3 is TGTGCCAGCTCATCGAACAGCGGGACAGGGGGTGAGGGACAAGAGACCCAGTACTTC. Encoded protein: CASSSNSGTGGEGQETQYF.

V is TRBV7-6 and J is TRBJ2-4, with 9 nucleotides matching TRBD1. The length of the CDR3 is 17 residues. The V and J ends lost 2 bases and 3 bases, in that order; junction bases with no gene match: 8. CDR1 and CDR2 (germline): SGHVS, FNYEAQ. In DNA, the CDR3 is TGTGCCAGCAGCTTAACCTATGGGACAGGGAGCAAAAACATTCAGTACTTC. This codes for CASSLTYGTGSKNIQYF. Based on the CDR3 plus reference TRBV7-6 and TRBJ2-4, the full variable domain is GAGVSQSPRYKVTKRGQDVALRCDPISGHVSLYWYRQALGQGPEFLTYFNYEAQQDKSGLPNDRFSAERPEGSISTLTIQRTEQRDSAMYRCASSLTYGTGSKNIQYFGAGTRLSVL.

This rearrangement joins TRBV4-3 to TRBJ1-4; D is perhaps TRBD1 (5 bases). The CDR3 is made up of 14 amino acids. Trimming removed 4 bases from V and 7 bases from J, with 13 bases in between. Germline V gene lookup returns CDR1 LGHNA and CDR2 YSLEER. The CDR3 DNA reads TGCGCCAGCAGCCTGGCCGGGGGGGTTGAAAAACTGTTTTTT. It encodes CASSLAGGVEKLFF.

In regard to this clone: Other DNA sequences in this specimen translate into the identical CDR3. The rearrangement uses TRBV19 and TRBJ2-3; D not certain. The CDR3 runs to 12 residues. Trimming removed 2 bases at V and 6 bases at J, with 6 bases between. Per the germline V gene, CDR1 is LNHDA and CDR2 is SQIVND (reference sequence). The CDR3 region is CASSIIADTQYF. The CDR3, as DNA: TGTGCCAGTAGTATAATCGCGGATACGCAGTATTTT.

This chain joins TRBV29-1 and TRBJ2-1; 7 bases are shared with TRBD2. J was trimmed by 1 base and V by 7 bases; bases with no gene match: 7. The CDR3 is 14 residues long. The germline gives CDR1 SQVTM, CDR2 ANQGSEA. The CDR3 loop reads CSASTSSSYNEQFF. The CDR3 bases are TGCAGCGCATCGACTAGCTCTTCCTACAATGAGCAGTTCTTC.

This rearrangement joins TRBV5-1 to TRBJ2-1, with TRBD2 identical over 12 bases. Germline assignment: CDR1 SGHRS and CDR2 YFSETQ. The CDR3 is 16 amino acids. V shed 0 bases and J 10 bases; nucleotides not matched to a gene: 8. DNA of the CDR3: TGCGCCAGCAGCTTGGGGCTAGCGGGGGGGCCGGAGGAGCAGTTCTTC. Translating it yields CASSLGLAGGPEEQFF.

This chain joins TRBV7-2 and TRBJ1-5; 7 bases are shared with TRBD1. Germline loops: CDR1 SGHTA, CDR2 FQGNSA. V trimming: 1 base; J trimming: 5 bases; junction bases outside the gene matches: 5. CDR3 length: 15 residues. Written as DNA, the CDR3 is TGTGCCAGCAGCTTAGTGGGAACAGGGGATCAGCCCCAGCATTTT. Amino acids: CASSLVGTGDQPQHF.

The chain links TRBV7-3 to TRBJ2-1, with D unresolved. V was clipped by 5 bases and J by 5 bases, with 10 bases between them. The CDR3 runs 13 residues. The germline V gene encodes CDR1 SGHTA and CDR2 FQGTGA. The CDR3 DNA reads TGTGCCAGCAGCCCGTTTCCCCACAATGAGCAGTTCTTC. Protein product: CASSPFPHNEQFF.

The chain is built from TRBV9 and TRBJ2-7; D is perhaps TRBD1 (5 bases). Germline lookup yields CDR1 SGDLS and CDR2 YYNGEE. The germline V and J ends were trimmed by 4 bases and 9 bases, with 20 bases remaining between them. The CDR3 covers 14 residues. The CDR3 reads CASSPARAAAGQYF. In nucleotides, the CDR3 is TGTGCCAGCAGCCCCGCCAGGGCGGCGGCCGGGCAGTACTTC.